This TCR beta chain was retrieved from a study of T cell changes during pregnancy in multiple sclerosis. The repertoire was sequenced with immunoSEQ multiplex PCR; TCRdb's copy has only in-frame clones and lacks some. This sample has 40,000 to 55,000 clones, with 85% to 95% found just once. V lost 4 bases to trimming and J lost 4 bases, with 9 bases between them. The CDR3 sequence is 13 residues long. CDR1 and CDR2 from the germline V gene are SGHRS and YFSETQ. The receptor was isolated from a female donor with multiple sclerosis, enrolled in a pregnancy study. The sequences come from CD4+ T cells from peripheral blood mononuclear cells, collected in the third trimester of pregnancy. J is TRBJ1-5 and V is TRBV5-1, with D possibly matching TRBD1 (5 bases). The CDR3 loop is CASSLGANQPQHF. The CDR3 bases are TGCGCCAGCAGCCTAGGGGCAAATCAGCCCCAGCATTTT.